The subject of this entry is one T cell receptor beta chain. What it binds is unknown. The data were obtained in a study of OX40 agonist ivuxolimab in advanced cancers. Across the study: Three patients, one with hepatocellular carcinoma and two with cutaneous melanoma, achieved partial responses.

The data were produced by immunoSEQ multiplex PCR, yet TCRdb's version contains in-frame clones alone and is incomplete. The sample holds around 76,000 clones; about nine tenths are singletons and the top ten take approximately 0.54%. Study-wide findings and caveats: Not determined was the antigen specificity of the expanded peripheral T cells. Expanded clones tended on average to be more numerous among CD8+ T cells than CD4+.

Germline V gene sequence: CDR1 SGHNT, CDR2 YYREEE (reference sequence). Trimming removed 4 bases at V and 13 bases at J, with 23 bases between. The CDR3 runs to 14 residues. The clonotype originates from an adult with an advanced solid tumor such as melanoma, head and neck, liver or kidney cancer. J is TRBJ2-5 and V is TRBV5-4; D may be TRBD1 or TRBD2 (5 bases each). Sequencing used CD4+ or CD8+ T cells sorted from blood, obtained in a trial of the OX40 agonist ivuxolimab. CDR3 nucleotides: TGTGCCAGCAGCCTAACCGGGACCCTTCAAAGATGGTACTTC. Translation gives CASSLTGTLQRWYF.